This note documents a single T cell receptor beta chain sequence. As yet, its antigen is unknown. Germline values: CDR1 MNHEY, CDR2 SMNVEV (reference sequence). Trimming cost V 5 bases and J 8 bases; bases outside gene matches: 11. This CDR3 contains 15 residues. The data belong to a study of blood T cells in healthy people across ages. About the study: About one barcoded beta molecule per two T cells was captured by template switching. Study outcomes and limitations: Diversity of TCR beta correlated strongly with naive T cell percentage. Diversity of TCR beta per million T cells declined in a roughly linear way with age.

The use of a sample-barcoded 5' primer and a J-beta primer mix characterized a second PCR of roughly 6 to 11 cycles. TCRdb reprocessed the 5' RACE reads with MiXCR, giving one entry per CDR3 protein. Among about 1.4 million distinct CDR3 sequences listed, approximately 59% were seen once. The chain combines TRBV27 with TRBJ2-1, with 8 bases identical to TRBD2. The sequencing sample was made of blood. The TCR comes from a young man in good health. The CDR3 sequence: CASSPTGTRGYEQFF. For the CDR3, the DNA is TGTGCCAGCAGTCCAACCGGGACTAGAGGATATGAGCAGTTCTTC.